This TCR beta chain was profiled in a study of CD8 T cells in Susac syndrome. Random hexamers were used to reverse transcribe an amount of 0.5 to 1 ug RNA. Amplification of TCR beta CDR3 by immunoSEQ multiplex PCR spanned 54 Vbeta and 13 Jbeta. TCRdb re-analysed the immunoSEQ multiplex PCR reads in MiXCR, keeping a single row per CDR3 protein. Among over 100,000 distinct CDR3 sequences listed, roughly 91% were seen once. The specimen sequenced was CD4+ T cells from PBMCs. The source of this sequence is a human donor in good health.

CDR3 sequence (DNA): TGTGCCAGCAGCTTGGGACTAGCGGGACAGTACAATGAGCAGTTCTTC. Translated: CASSLGLAGQYNEQFF. The chain employs TRBV5-4 and TRBJ2-1, with 11 bases matching TRBD2. The CDR3 runs to 16 residues. The germline V gene encodes CDR1 SGHNT and CDR2 YYREEE (reference sequence). Trimming took 0 bases from V and 4 from J; bases not matched to a gene: 3.